This T cell receptor beta chain was found in a study of blood T cells in healthy people across ages (dated by TCRdb to between 2014 and 2017). Some background on the complete study: Template switching captured roughly one uniquely barcoded TCR beta cDNA molecule per two T cells in model experiments. Using the same blood draw, the study looked at two additional independent replicas of 1 million unique cDNA reads for two donors, one aged 18 to 29 and the other aged 80 or older. To avoid experimental bias, donors of different ages were spread randomly across the sequencing lanes. To track age-related changes in TCR beta repertoire diversity, the study relied on deep sequencing normalized with unique cDNA molecular identifiers. Four age groups were formed from the donors: young (average roughly 15 years), middle-aged (just under 40), aged (roughly 59) and long-lived (about 80).

According to the germline V gene, CDR1 reads LGHNA and CDR2 reads YSLEER. Reading from cysteine to phenylalanine, the CDR3 counts 14 amino acids. Just CDR3 DNA is preserved here, 42 bases in frame from base 1. V was cut back by 0 bases and J by 2 bases, leaving a gap of 8 bases between them. Donors were a few dozen systemically healthy Caucasian individuals from Russia aged roughly 6 to 100 years. Each donor gave roughly 9 milliliters of peripheral blood, drawn into EDTA-treated Vacutainer tubes. Ficoll-Paque density-gradient centrifugation was used to isolate PBMCs, with at least 6 million obtained per sample. Total RNA was extracted from PBMCs with Trizol reagent, with at least 6 micrograms obtained per sample. The percentages of naive CD45RAhigh/CD27high T cells were determined by flow cytometry on a PBMC aliquot from every donor. The paper as a whole reports these results and caveats: Estimates of total diversity from one million sequenced T cells were regarded as lower bounds and underestimates. Observed TCR beta diversity per million T cells fell roughly linearly with age, and a significant reduction was already apparent by age roughly 41. Because the CMV infection status of the donors was unknown, age-related changes in expanded clonotypes may potentially have been confounded. Bulk unsorted PBMC profiling prevented conclusive comparison of naive and antigen-experienced compartments. Compared with the aged group, the long-lived group had more naive CD4+ T cells, fewer expanded clones and increased TCR diversity, a pattern suggesting age selection. There was a strong correlation between observed TCR beta diversity and the percentage of naive T cells measured by flow cytometry.

The method was 5' RACE. The sequencer was an Illumina HiSeq 2500. The second PCR ran for about 7 to 11 cycles and used a J-beta primer mix along with a sample-barcoded 5' primer. Each TCR beta cDNA molecule received a unique molecular identifier from a template-switch 5' adaptor carrying 12 random nucleotides. Each sample yielded at least 2.5 million CDR3-containing paired-end reads. First-strand cDNA was synthesized from all RNA with the Mint cDNA synthesis kit, primed by a TRBC-specific oligonucleotide. After uracil-DNA glycosylase treatment, a first 18-cycle PCR used universal primers M1SS and BC2_uni_R on all cDNA. The source study handled its data this way. For normalization, 1 million high-quality reads, each with a distinct molecular identifier, were randomly selected from each sample. Reads with shared molecular identifiers were discarded instead of being binned into consensus sequences. MiTCR, with a Q25 quality threshold and the strictest error-elimination algorithm, was used for CDR3 identification, clonotype clustering and error correction. A nonparametric unseen species model using Euler transformation provided a lower-bound estimate of total TCR beta diversity. Using fastp at Q25 and MiXCR, TCRdb reprocessed the public reads and kept productive beta chains. Rows are unified per CDR3 protein, each entry keeping the most common DNA and genes. The V and J calls reflect TCRdb's pipeline rather than the authors' work. This sample gives around 600,000 distinct CDR3 sequences in total; less than 60% of them show up just once. The ten top clones hold around 24% of the sample.

With respect to this clonotype: Its antigen is currently not known. No much larger clone exists at a distance of one base, and base qualities are not known.

The sequence was collected from a man of 80 years or more in good health. The sequencing sample was made of blood. The sequence joins TRBV4-3 to TRBJ2-7; no D gene call is confident. The sequenced DNA is TGCGCCAGCAGCCAAGATATGCGGACCTACGAGCAGTACTTC. This encodes CASSQDMRTYEQYF.